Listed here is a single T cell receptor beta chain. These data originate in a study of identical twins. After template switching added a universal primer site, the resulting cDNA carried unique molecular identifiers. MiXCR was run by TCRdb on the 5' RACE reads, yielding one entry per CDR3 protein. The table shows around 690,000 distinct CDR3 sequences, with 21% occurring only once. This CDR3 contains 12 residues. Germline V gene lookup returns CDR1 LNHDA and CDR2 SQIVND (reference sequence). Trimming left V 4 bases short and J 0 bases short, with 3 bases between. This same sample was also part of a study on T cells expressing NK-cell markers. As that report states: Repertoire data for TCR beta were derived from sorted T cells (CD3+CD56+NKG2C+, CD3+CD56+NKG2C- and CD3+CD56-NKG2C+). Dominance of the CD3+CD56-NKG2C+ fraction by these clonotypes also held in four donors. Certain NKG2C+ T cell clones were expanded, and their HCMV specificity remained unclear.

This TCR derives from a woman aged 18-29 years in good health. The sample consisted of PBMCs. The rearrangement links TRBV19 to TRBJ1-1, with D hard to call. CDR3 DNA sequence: TGTGCCAGTAGTAAGGTGAACACTGAAGCTTTCTTT. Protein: CASSKVNTEAFF.